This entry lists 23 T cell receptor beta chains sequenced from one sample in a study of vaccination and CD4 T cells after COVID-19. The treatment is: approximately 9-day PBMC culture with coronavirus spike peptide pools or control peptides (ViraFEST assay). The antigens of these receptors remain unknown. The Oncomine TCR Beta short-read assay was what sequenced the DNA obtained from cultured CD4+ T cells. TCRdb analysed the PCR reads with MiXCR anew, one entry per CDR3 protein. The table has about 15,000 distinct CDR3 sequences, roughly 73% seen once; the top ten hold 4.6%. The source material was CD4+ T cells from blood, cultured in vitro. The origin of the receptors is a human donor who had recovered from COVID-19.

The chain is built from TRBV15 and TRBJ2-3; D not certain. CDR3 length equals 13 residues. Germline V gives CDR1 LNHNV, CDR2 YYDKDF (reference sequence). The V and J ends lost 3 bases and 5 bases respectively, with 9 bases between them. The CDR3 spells CATSRAPRDTQYF. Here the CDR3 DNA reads TGTGCCACCAGCAGGGCTCCCCGAGATACGCAGTATTTT.

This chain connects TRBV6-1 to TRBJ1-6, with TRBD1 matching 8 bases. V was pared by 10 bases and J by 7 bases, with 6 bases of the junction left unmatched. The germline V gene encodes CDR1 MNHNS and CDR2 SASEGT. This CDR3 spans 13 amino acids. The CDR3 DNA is TGTGCCACCCAGGACAGGGAGAATTCACCCCTCCACTTT. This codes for CATQDRENSPLHF.

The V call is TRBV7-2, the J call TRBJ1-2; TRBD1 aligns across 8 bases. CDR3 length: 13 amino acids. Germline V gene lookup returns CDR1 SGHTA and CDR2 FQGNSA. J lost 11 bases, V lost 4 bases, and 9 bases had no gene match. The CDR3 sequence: CASSSRQGRDYTF. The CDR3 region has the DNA TGTGCCAGCAGCTCGAGACAGGGGAGGGATTACACCTTC.

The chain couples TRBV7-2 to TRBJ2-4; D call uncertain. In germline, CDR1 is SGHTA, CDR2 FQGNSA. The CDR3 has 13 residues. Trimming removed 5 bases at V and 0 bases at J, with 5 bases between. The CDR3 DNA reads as TGTGCCAGCAGCGGGATAGCCAAAAACATTCAGTACTTC. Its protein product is CASSGIAKNIQYF.

The CDR3 is CASNPDTSSYNEQFF. For the CDR3, the DNA is TGTGCCAGTAACCCGGACACCAGCTCCTACAATGAGCAGTTCTTC. The chain uses TRBV19 and TRBJ2-1, with a tentative D call TRBD1 (5 bases). The CDR3 has 15 residues. Trimming stripped 7 bases from V and 0 bases from J, with 13 bases between. Per germline, CDR1 LNHDA and CDR2 SQIVND (reference sequence).

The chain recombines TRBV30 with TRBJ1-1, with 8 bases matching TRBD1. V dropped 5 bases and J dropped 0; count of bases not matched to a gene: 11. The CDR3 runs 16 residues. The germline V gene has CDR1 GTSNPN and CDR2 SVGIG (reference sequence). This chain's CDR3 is CAWGHQGAGVNTEAFF. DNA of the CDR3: TGTGCCTGGGGGCATCAGGGGGCAGGGGTGAACACTGAAGCTTTCTTT.

The DNA for the CDR3 is TGTGCCAGTAGTATCGGGCGAGCAGATACGCAGTATTTT. It is translated as CASSIGRADTQYF. This chain uses TRBV19 with TRBJ2-3; D gene uncertain. CDR1 is LNHDA and CDR2 is SQIVND in the germline V gene (reference sequence). The ends were cut back, 3 bases at V and 4 bases at J, with 8 bases in the middle. This CDR3 spans 13 amino acids.

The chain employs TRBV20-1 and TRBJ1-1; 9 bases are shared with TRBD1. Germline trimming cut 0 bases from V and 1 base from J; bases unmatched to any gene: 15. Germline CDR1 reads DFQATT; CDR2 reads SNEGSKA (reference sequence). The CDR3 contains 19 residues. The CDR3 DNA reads TGCAGTGCTAGAGATTGGGAGACAGGGGGATTTTTAGAGAACACTGAAGCTTTCTTT. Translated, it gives CSARDWETGGFLENTEAFF.

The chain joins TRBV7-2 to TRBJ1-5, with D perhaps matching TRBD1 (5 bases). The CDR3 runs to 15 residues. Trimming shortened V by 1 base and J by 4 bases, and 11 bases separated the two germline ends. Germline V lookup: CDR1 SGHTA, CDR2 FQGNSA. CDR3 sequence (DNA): TGTGCCAGCAGCTTAGGGCAGGGATCAAATCAGCCCCAGCATTTT. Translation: CASSLGQGSNQPQHF.

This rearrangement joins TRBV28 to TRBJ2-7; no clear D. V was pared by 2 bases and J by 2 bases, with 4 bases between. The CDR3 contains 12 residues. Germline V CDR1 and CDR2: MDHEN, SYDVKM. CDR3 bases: TGTGCCAGCAGTTTAGTCCCCTACGAGCAGTACTTC. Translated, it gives CASSLVPYEQYF.

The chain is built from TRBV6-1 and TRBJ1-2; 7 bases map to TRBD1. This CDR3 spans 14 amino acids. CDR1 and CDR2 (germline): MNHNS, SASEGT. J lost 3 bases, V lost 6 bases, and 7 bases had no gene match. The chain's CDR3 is CASSRQGYYYGYTF. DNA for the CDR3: TGTGCCAGCAGCAGACAGGGTTATTACTATGGCTACACCTTC.

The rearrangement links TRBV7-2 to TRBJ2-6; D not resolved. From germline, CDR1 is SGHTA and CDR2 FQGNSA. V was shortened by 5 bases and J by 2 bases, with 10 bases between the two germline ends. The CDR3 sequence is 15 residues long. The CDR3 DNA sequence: TGTGCCAGCAGCCCGAAGGATGCTGGGGCCAACGTCCTGACTTTC. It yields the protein CASSPKDAGANVLTF.

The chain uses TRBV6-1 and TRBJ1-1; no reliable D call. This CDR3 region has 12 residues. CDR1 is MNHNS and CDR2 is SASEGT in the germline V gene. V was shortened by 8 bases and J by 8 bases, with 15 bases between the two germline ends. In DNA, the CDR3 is TGTGCCAGCGGGCGGCGACTAACCGAAGCTTTCTTT. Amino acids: CASGRRLTEAFF.

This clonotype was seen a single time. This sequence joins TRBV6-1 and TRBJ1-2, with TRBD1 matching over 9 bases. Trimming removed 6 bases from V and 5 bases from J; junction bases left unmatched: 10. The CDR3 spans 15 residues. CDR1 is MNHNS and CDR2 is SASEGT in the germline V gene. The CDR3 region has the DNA TGTGCCAGCAGCTCCAATATCGACAGGGGGTATGGCTACACCTTC. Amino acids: CASSSNIDRGYGYTF.

CDR3 DNA sequence: TGTGCCAGCAGCCCGCAACTCGATGTTACGCAGCAGTACTTC. Translating gives CASSPQLDVTQQYF. The rearrangement joins TRBV7-2 to TRBJ2-7; D remains ambiguous. This CDR3 region has 14 residues. Germline V gene sequence: CDR1 SGHTA, CDR2 FQGNSA. Trimming removed 5 bases from V and 8 bases from J, with 19 bases in between.

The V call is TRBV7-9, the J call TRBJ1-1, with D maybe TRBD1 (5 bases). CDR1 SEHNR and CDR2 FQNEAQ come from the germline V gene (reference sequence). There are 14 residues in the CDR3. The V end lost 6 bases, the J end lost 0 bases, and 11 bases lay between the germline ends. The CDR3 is CASSGGYMNTEAFF. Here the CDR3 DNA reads TGTGCCAGCAGTGGGGGGTATATGAACACTGAAGCTTTCTTT.

This CDR3 is CASGGGQPQHF. The CDR3 nucleotides are TGTGCCAGCGGAGGGGGTCAGCCCCAGCATTTT. This chain uses TRBV2 with TRBJ1-5, with D perhaps TRBD1 (6 bases). Germline V gene data show CDR1 as SNHLY and CDR2 as FYNNEI. This CDR3 comprises 11 residues. V lost 8 bases and J 6 bases, leaving 8 bases between the germline ends.

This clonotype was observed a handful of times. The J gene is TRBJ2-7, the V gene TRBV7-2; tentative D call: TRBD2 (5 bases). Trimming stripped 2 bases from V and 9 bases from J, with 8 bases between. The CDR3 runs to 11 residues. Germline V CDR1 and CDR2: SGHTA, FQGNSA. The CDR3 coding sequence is TGTGCCAGCAGCTTAAGCGGTACGCAGTACTTC. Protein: CASSLSGTQYF.

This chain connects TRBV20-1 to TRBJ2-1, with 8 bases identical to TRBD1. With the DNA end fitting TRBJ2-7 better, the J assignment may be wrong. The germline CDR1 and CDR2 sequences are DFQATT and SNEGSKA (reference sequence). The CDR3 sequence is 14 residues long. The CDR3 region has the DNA TGCAGTGCTAAAAAGACAGGGGTTTTGGGGGAGCAGTACTTC. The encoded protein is CSAKKTGVLGEQYF.

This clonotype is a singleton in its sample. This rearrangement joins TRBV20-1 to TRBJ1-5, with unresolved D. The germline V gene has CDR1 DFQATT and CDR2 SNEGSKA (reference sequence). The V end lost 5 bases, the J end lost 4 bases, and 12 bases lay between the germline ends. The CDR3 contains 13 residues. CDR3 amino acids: CSAGRLGNQPQHF. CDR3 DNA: TGCAGTGCTGGCAGGCTGGGGAATCAGCCCCAGCATTTT.

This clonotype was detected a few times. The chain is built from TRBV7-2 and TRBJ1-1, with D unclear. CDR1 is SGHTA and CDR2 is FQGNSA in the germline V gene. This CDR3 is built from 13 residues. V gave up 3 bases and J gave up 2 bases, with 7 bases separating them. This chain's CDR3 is CASSLSDNTEAFF. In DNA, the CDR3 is TGTGCCAGCAGCTTGTCAGATAACACTGAAGCTTTCTTT.

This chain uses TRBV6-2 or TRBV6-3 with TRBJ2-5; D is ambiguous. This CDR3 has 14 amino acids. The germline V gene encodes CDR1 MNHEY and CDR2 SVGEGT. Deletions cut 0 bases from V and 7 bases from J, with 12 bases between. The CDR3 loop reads CASSYSGTQRTQYF. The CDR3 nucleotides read TGTGCCAGCAGTTACTCAGGTACCCAACGGACCCAGTACTTC.

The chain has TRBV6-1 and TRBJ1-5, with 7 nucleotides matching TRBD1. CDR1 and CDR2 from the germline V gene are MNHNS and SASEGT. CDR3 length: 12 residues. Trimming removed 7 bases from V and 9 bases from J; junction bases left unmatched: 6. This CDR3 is CASTTGSLPQHF. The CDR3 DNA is TGTGCCAGCACGACAGGGTCTCTGCCCCAGCATTTT.